One sample yielded the 18 T cell receptor beta chains listed below, sequenced in a study of control samples from healthy donors and cancer patients. Data came from immunoSEQ multiplex PCR; TCRdb stores just in-frame clones and leaves some out. The data show about 170,000 clones, roughly 89% seen once. Material for sequencing was blood. These receptors originate from a man aged 25-45 years in good health.

J is TRBJ2-3 and V is TRBV5-1; maybe TRBD2 (7 bases). Germline CDR1 SGHRS, CDR2 YFSETQ. The CDR3 runs 14 residues. V lost 4 bases and J lost 2, with 11 bases in between. CDR3 nucleotide sequence: TGCGCCAGCAGCCACGGGGGGCCCACAGATACGCAGTATTTT. Its translation: CASSHGGPTDTQYF.

The rearrangement links TRBV11-2 to TRBJ1-5; TRBD1 aligns across 10 bases. CDR1 is SGHAT and CDR2 is FQNNGV in the germline V gene. The CDR3 contains 14 residues. V shed 5 bases, J shed 8 bases, and the junction held 6 bases outside the gene matches. CDR3 loop: CASSGMGQGKPQHF. CDR3 in DNA: TGTGCCAGCAGCGGGATGGGACAGGGGAAGCCCCAGCATTTT.

The V and J genes are TRBV7-9 and TRBJ1-2; D not certain. The V gene lost 1 base and the J gene lost 4 bases, with 7 bases spanning the gap. The germline CDR1 and CDR2 sequences are SEHNR and FQNEAQ (reference sequence). This CDR3 has 13 amino acids. CDR3 nucleotides: TGTGCCAGCAGCTTAGAGGACTTCTATGGCTACACCTTC. Its protein product is CASSLEDFYGYTF.

This sequence joins TRBV6-5 and TRBJ1-5; possibly TRBD1 for D (5 bases). The CDR3 spans 14 residues. The V end was cut by 7 bases, the J end by 7 bases, with 17 bases between. Germline loops: CDR1 MNHEY, CDR2 SVGAGI. In DNA form, the CDR3 reads TGTGCCAGCATGGTTGGTCTCGGGGGACAGCCCCAGCATTTT. Translation: CASMVGLGGQPQHF.

The count of this clone is one. J is TRBJ2-7 and V is TRBV7-2, with TRBD2 identical over 10 bases. The V gene's germline CDR1 is SGHTA and CDR2 FQGNSA. The V segment lost 4 bases and the J segment 3 bases; nucleotides outside the gene matches: 0. The CDR3 contains 13 residues. The CDR3 reads CASSSSGSYEQYF. CDR3 sequence (DNA): TGTGCCAGCAGCTCTAGCGGGAGCTACGAGCAGTACTTC.

CDR3 sequence reads: CASSLTGGTSYNEQFF. The CDR3 coding sequence is TGTGCCAGCAGCTTGACGGGGGGCACCTCCTACAATGAGCAGTTCTTC. The chain employs TRBV7-3 and TRBJ2-1; D is possibly TRBD2 (7 bases). The CDR3 runs 16 residues. Trimming stripped 3 bases from V and 0 bases from J, with 12 bases between. The germline CDR1 and CDR2 sequences are SGHTA and FQGTGA.

The J gene is TRBJ1-1, the V gene TRBV5-5, with a weak D call TRBD1 (5 bases). CDR3 length: 14 residues. Germline loops: CDR1 SGHKS, CDR2 YYEKEE (reference sequence). V was cut by 1 base and J by 1 base, with 8 bases left in between. The CDR3 protein is CASSLMGENTEAFF. CDR3 coding DNA: TGTGCCAGCAGCTTGATGGGGGAGAACACTGAAGCTTTCTTT.

The chain carries TRBV7-2 and TRBJ1-5, with unresolved D. Germline V gene lookup returns CDR1 SGHTA and CDR2 FQGNSA. V was clipped by 1 base and J by 2 bases, with 6 bases between them. This CDR3 is built from 14 residues. CDR3: CASSLDQGNQPQHF. The CDR3 DNA is TGTGCCAGCAGCTTAGACCAGGGCAATCAGCCCCAGCATTTT.

V and J are TRBV3-1 (or the pseudogene TRBV3-2) and TRBJ2-7; 9 bases agree with TRBD2. This CDR3 has 14 amino acids. V lost 4 bases, J lost 5 bases, and 6 bases stayed unmatched. Per the germline V gene, CDR1 is LGHDT and CDR2 is YNNKEL (reference sequence). The CDR3 here is CASSRSGSIDEQYF. The DNA for the CDR3 is TGTGCCAGCAGCCGTAGCGGGAGTATCGACGAGCAGTACTTC.

J is TRBJ2-1 and V is TRBV24-1; 10 nucleotides align to TRBD1. V shed 9 bases, J shed 4 bases, and the junction held 2 bases outside the gene matches. The CDR3 contains 13 residues. Germline V gives CDR1 KGHDR, CDR2 SFDVKD. Here the CDR3 reads CATGGQGYNEQFF. In DNA, the CDR3 is TGTGCCACCGGGGGACAGGGGTACAATGAGCAGTTCTTC.

This chain joins TRBV6-5 and TRBJ1-1; a possible D gene is TRBD1 (6 bases). The CDR3 has 13 residues. Trimming removed 6 bases from V and 7 bases from J, with 15 bases in between. Germline assignment: CDR1 MNHEY and CDR2 SVGAGI. The CDR3 loop is CASSSQGSNEAFF. CDR3 bases: TGTGCCAGCAGCTCACAGGGATCTAATGAAGCTTTCTTT.

The chain couples TRBV7-9 to TRBJ2-1, with a weak D call TRBD2 (6 bases). Germline loops: CDR1 SEHNR, CDR2 FQNEAQ (reference sequence). CDR3 size: 14 residues. Trimming removed 2 bases from V and 2 bases from J, with 7 bases in between. The CDR3, as DNA: TGTGCCAGCAGCTTACGCGGGGCCTACAATGAGCAGTTCTTC. Residues: CASSLRGAYNEQFF.

The genes are TRBV28 and TRBJ2-5, with D hard to call. Germline V gene sequence: CDR1 MDHEN, CDR2 SYDVKM. This CDR3 is built from 12 residues. Trimming removed 4 bases from V and 5 bases from J, with 8 bases in between. The CDR3 sequence: CASSWGRETQYF. The CDR3, as DNA: TGTGCCAGCAGTTGGGGTCGGGAGACCCAGTACTTC.

In its sample, this clone was seen once. The chain recombines TRBV5-5 with TRBJ1-4; a possible D gene is TRBD1 (5 bases). With 4 bases removed from V and 6 bases from J, the gap between germline ends came to 13 bases. Germline CDR1 and CDR2: SGHKS and YYEKEE (reference sequence). The CDR3 totals 14 residues. The CDR3 here is CASSPGPSDEKLFF. In DNA, the CDR3 is TGTGCCAGCAGCCCGGGACCTTCGGATGAAAAACTGTTTTTT. The whole variable domain, remainder taken from reference TRBV5-5 and TRBJ1-4, is DAGVTQSPTHLIKTRGQQVTLRCSPISGHKSVSWYQQVLGQGPQFIFQYYEKEERGRGNFPDRFSARQFPNYSSELNVNALLLGDSALYLCASSPGPSDEKLFFGSGTQLSVL.

The chain links TRBV6-5 to TRBJ1-1; D is possibly TRBD1 (6 bases). The CDR3 spans 13 residues. Trimming took 8 bases from V and 6 from J, leaving 16 bases between them. CDR1 MNHEY and CDR2 SVGAGI come from the germline V gene. The CDR3 nucleotides read TGTGCCAGCCGTCGACAGGTATCCCCTGAAGCTTTCTTT. Protein product: CASRRQVSPEAFF.

This clone was detected only once. The genes are TRBV18 and TRBJ1-3; D is uncertain. CDR3 length: 15 residues. Germline lookup yields CDR1 KGHSH and CDR2 LQKENI. V dropped 3 bases and J dropped 0 bases, with 9 bases sitting between them. CDR3 sequence: CASSPRGISGNTIYF. The DNA for the CDR3 is TGTGCCAGCTCACCTCGGGGTATCTCTGGAAACACCATATATTTT.

The genes are TRBV19 and TRBJ2-7; 10 bases map to TRBD2. With V trimmed by 10 bases and J by 0 bases, 3 bases remained unmatched. The CDR3 contains 13 residues. Germline assignment: CDR1 LNHDA and CDR2 SQIVND (reference sequence). The CDR3 region is CATGLADSYEQYF. DNA of the CDR3: TGTGCCACAGGACTAGCGGACTCCTACGAGCAGTACTTC.

In this sample, this clone turned up a few times. At the DNA level, this CDR3 is encoded by other sequences in the same sample as well. The J gene is TRBJ1-1, the V gene TRBV6-5; D unclear. The CDR3 length is 12 residues. Germline lookup yields CDR1 MNHEY and CDR2 SVGAGI. V gave up 8 bases and J gave up 4 bases, with 11 bases separating them. CDR3 amino acids: CASGREGTEAFF. The CDR3 nucleotides read TGTGCCAGCGGGAGGGAAGGCACTGAAGCTTTCTTT.